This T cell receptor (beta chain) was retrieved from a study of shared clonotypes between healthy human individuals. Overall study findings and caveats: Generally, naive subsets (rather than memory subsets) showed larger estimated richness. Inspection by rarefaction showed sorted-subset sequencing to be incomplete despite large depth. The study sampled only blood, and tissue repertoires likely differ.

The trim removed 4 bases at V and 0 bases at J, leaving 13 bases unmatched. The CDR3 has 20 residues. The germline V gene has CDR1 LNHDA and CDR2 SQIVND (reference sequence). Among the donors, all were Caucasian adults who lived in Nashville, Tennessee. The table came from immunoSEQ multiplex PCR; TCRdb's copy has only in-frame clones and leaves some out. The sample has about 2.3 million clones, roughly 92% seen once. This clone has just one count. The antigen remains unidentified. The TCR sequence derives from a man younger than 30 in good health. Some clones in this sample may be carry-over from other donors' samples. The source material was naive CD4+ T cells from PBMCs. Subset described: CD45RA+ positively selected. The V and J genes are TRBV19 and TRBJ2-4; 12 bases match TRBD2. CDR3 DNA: TGTGCCAGTAGTACCAACCTAGGACTAGCGGGAAGGGGAGCCAAAAACATTCAGTACTTC. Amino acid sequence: CASSTNLGLAGRGAKNIQYF.